The 20 T cell receptor beta chains listed next were all sequenced from one sample in a study of cytomegalovirus exposure and HLA in healthy donors. The PCR contained 60 Vbeta and 13 Jbeta primers. Here immunoSEQ multiplex PCR was the method, and the copy in TCRdb shows in-frame clones only, minus some. Among 100,000 to 150,000 clones listed, around 80% were seen once. The sequencing sample was made of PBMCs. These receptors all stem from a woman between 55 and 75 years old in good health and CMV-seropositive.

The chain joins TRBV7-3 to TRBJ2-2, with 10 bases matching TRBD2. After removal of 3 bases from V and 6 bases from J, the junction contained 7 bases not matched to a gene. CDR1 is SGHTA and CDR2 is FQGTGA in the germline V gene. The CDR3 is 16 residues long. In nucleotides, the CDR3 is TGTGCCAGCAGCTTCTTAGCGGGGGGCAAGGCCGGGGAGCTGTTTTTT. Amino acid sequence: CASSFLAGGKAGELFF.

The chain couples TRBV30 to TRBJ1-4; 8 bases agree with TRBD1. The CDR3 is 16 amino acids. Germline lookup yields CDR1 GTSNPN and CDR2 SVGIG (reference sequence). With V trimmed by 3 bases and J by 2 bases, 8 bases remained unmatched. The CDR3, as DNA: TGTGCCTGGAGGGGGCAGGGGGCTCCCACTAATGAAAAACTGTTTTTT. It encodes CAWRGQGAPTNEKLFF.

This clone was observed a handful of times. The chain uses TRBV4-1 and TRBJ1-2, with TRBD1 as a possible D gene (6 bases). CDR1 is MGHRA and CDR2 is YSYEKL in the germline V gene. The CDR3 contains 17 residues. Trimming took 0 bases from V and 2 from J, leaving 16 bases between them. In DNA, the CDR3 is TGCGCCAGCAGCCAAGAAAGGACCCAGGGGACCAACTATGGCTACACCTTC. Its translation: CASSQERTQGTNYGYTF.

V gene TRBV9 combines with J gene TRBJ1-1, with D unresolved. V lost 4 bases and J lost 3, with 13 bases in between. This CDR3 is 14 amino acids long. The germline V gene encodes CDR1 SGDLS and CDR2 YYNGEE. This CDR3 reads CASSTRVGDTEAFF. The CDR3 DNA is TGTGCCAGCAGCACGAGGGTCGGCGACACTGAAGCTTTCTTT.

V is TRBV27 and J is TRBJ2-3; 10 bases are shared with TRBD2. Per germline, CDR1 MNHEY and CDR2 SMNVEV (reference sequence). The CDR3 covers 16 residues. V trimming: 5 bases; J trimming: 4 bases; junction bases outside the gene matches: 9. CDR3 bases: TGTGCCAGCAGTAAGGGACTAGCGCCCTGGGCAGATACGCAGTATTTT. It yields the protein CASSKGLAPWADTQYF.

The table lists this clone with a few counts. J is TRBJ1-6 and V is TRBV30; D gene uncertain. V was pared by 1 base and J by 7 bases, with 14 bases between. Germline V gene lookup returns CDR1 GTSNPN and CDR2 SVGIG (reference sequence). The CDR3 consists of 15 residues. The CDR3 is CAWSGSPGPNSPLHF. The CDR3 DNA follows: TGTGCCTGGAGTGGTTCCCCCGGTCCAAATTCACCCCTCCACTTT.

The chain links TRBV29-1 to TRBJ2-1; 11 bases map to TRBD1. CDR1 SQVTM and CDR2 ANQGSEA come from the germline V gene. Trimming took 5 bases from V and 8 from J; bases not matched to a gene: 5. CDR3 length: 13 residues. The CDR3 sequence is CSVFGQGADEQFF. As DNA, the CDR3 is TGCAGCGTTTTCGGACAGGGGGCGGATGAGCAGTTCTTC.

In this sample, this clone is medium-sized (0.01 to 0.1%). The CDR3 DNA reads TGTGCCAGCTCACCTAAAGCACCGGGACAGGGGCAAGCTAACTATGGCTACACCTTC. As protein: CASSPKAPGQGQANYGYTF. The chain has TRBV18 and TRBJ1-2, with 10 nucleotides matching TRBD1. The CDR3 is made up of 19 amino acids. Germline CDR1 reads KGHSH; CDR2 reads LQKENI. The ends lost 3 bases at V and 0 bases at J; junction bases unmatched: 13. Drawing the rest from reference TRBV18 and TRBJ1-2, the complete variable domain is NAGVMQNPRHLVRRRGQEARLRCSPMKGHSHVYWYRQLPEEGLKFMVYLQKENIIDESGMPKERFSAEFPKEGPSILRIQQVVRGDSAAYFCASSPKAPGQGQANYGYTFGSGTRLTVV.

A word on this clone: Other DNA sequences in this specimen translate into the identical CDR3. The J gene is TRBJ1-1, the V gene TRBV18, with unresolved D. CDR1 KGHSH and CDR2 LQKENI come from the germline V gene. V lost 2 bases and J 1 base, leaving 8 bases between the germline ends. The CDR3 consists of 14 residues. CDR3 sequence (DNA): TGTGCCAGCTCACCATTGGCAGAGAACACTGAAGCTTTCTTT. Its protein product is CASSPLAENTEAFF.

This chain uses TRBV11-2 with TRBJ1-1; D unclear. Germline assignment: CDR1 SGHAT and CDR2 FQNNGV. The CDR3 has 11 residues. V was shortened by 3 bases and J by 6 bases, with 5 bases between the two germline ends. CDR3 amino acids: CASSFFSEAFF. CDR3 nucleotides: TGTGCCAGCAGCTTCTTTTCTGAAGCTTTCTTT.

Regarding this clone: No DNA is shown, since the ends of the CDR3 on it are uncertain; the CDR3 is the one TCRdb lists. V is TRBV19 and J is TRBJ2-1; TRBD2 is the table's D call, not checked against the DNA. With termini counted, the CDR3 has 14 amino acids. Per the germline V gene, CDR1 is LNHDA and CDR2 is SQIVND (reference sequence). The CDR3 spells CASTSGGRYNEQFF.

V is TRBV14 and J is TRBJ2-7; D is possibly TRBD1 (5 bases). CDR1 is SGHDN and CDR2 is FVKESK in the germline V gene. This CDR3 is 14 amino acids long. Trimming cost V 4 bases and J 0 bases, with 10 bases left between them. The CDR3 loop reads CASSPLDNSYEQYF. The CDR3 region has the DNA TGTGCCAGCAGCCCCTTGGACAACTCCTACGAGCAGTACTTC.

This chain links TRBV7-2 with TRBJ2-3, with 8 nucleotides matching TRBD1. Unmatched junction bases numbered 7, after V lost 5 bases and J lost 0 bases. The CDR3 runs to 16 residues. Per the germline V gene, CDR1 is SGHTA and CDR2 is FQGNSA. As DNA, the CDR3 is TGTGCCAGCAGCCCCTGGACAGGGACTAGCACAGATACGCAGTATTTT. It codes for CASSPWTGTSTDTQYF.

In its sample, this clone was seen once. CDR3 bases: TGTGCCAGCAGCGTAGGAGGAGAAGGCGGCACTGAAGCTTTCTTT. Encoded protein: CASSVGGEGGTEAFF. This rearrangement joins TRBV9 to TRBJ1-1; D unresolved. V was clipped by 0 bases and J by 4 bases, with 13 bases between them. The CDR3 is made up of 15 amino acids. Germline-derived CDR1 and CDR2 are SGDLS and YYNGEE.

The CDR3 DNA follows: TGTGCCAGCAGCTTGGGGCCCCCAGCGAGCTACGAGCAGTACTTC. It specifies CASSLGPPASYEQYF. This chain joins TRBV7-3 and TRBJ2-7; TRBD1 might be the D (5 bases). V lost 3 bases and J 3 bases, leaving 15 bases between the germline ends. This CDR3 contains 15 residues. Germline values: CDR1 SGHTA, CDR2 FQGTGA.

With respect to this clone: This specimen includes other DNA sequences encoding the same CDR3. The V gene is TRBV30, the J gene TRBJ1-5, with D perhaps matching TRBD1 (5 bases). Germline values: CDR1 GTSNPN, CDR2 SVGIG (reference sequence). The CDR3 consists of 13 residues. V was cut by 1 base and J by 4 bases, with 8 bases left in between. The CDR3 is CAWSGQLNQPQHF. CDR3 in DNA: TGTGCCTGGAGTGGACAGTTAAATCAGCCCCAGCATTTT. Full variable domain (missing parts from reference TRBV30 and TRBJ1-5): SQTIHQWPATLVQPVGSPLSLECTVEGTSNPNLYWYRQAAGRGLQLLFYSVGIGQISSEVPQNLSASRPQDRQFILSSKKLLLSDSGFYLCAWSGQLNQPQHFGDGTRLSIL.

The V and J genes are TRBV7-9 and TRBJ2-7, with TRBD1 matching 7 bases. The CDR3 spans 14 residues. CDR1 and CDR2 (germline): SEHNR, FQNEAQ (reference sequence). Germline trimming cut 4 bases from V and 4 bases from J; bases unmatched to any gene: 7. The CDR3 sequence: CASSSQGQKYEQYF. DNA for the CDR3: TGTGCCAGCAGCTCGCAGGGACAGAAATACGAGCAGTACTTC.

The J gene is TRBJ2-1, the V gene TRBV5-4; tentatively, D is TRBD1 (6 bases). This CDR3 is 13 amino acids long. Germline assignment: CDR1 SGHNT and CDR2 YYREEE (reference sequence). The ends were cut back, 3 bases at V and 12 bases at J, with 16 bases in the middle. Here the CDR3 DNA reads TGTGCCAGCAGCTGGGACCCAGAGGGGGTGCAGTTCTTC. This translates into CASSWDPEGVQFF.

This chain joins TRBV7-9 and TRBJ1-5; D gene unclear. The V end was cut by 1 base, the J end by 2 bases, with 9 bases between. This CDR3 is built from 15 residues. Germline values: CDR1 SEHNR, CDR2 FQNEAQ (reference sequence). The CDR3 protein is CASSLGLSGNQPQHF. The CDR3 DNA sequence: TGTGCCAGCAGCTTAGGTCTGTCGGGCAATCAGCCCCAGCATTTT.

This chain joins TRBV19 and TRBJ2-5; D unclear. Trimming stripped 3 bases from V and 0 bases from J, with 14 bases between. This CDR3 comprises 16 residues. The V gene's germline CDR1 is LNHDA and CDR2 SQIVND (reference sequence). The CDR3 loop is CASSICWLWYQETQYF. CDR3 sequence (DNA): TGTGCCAGTAGTATTTGTTGGCTGTGGTACCAAGAGACCCAGTACTTC.